The source of this T cell receptor beta chain is a study of tumor-infiltrating lymphocytes in primary liver carcinoma. About the study: Patients included men and women of 30 to 69 years. Study findings and constraints: Less overlap was seen in tumor-adjacent and tumor-blood pairs than in tumor region pairs.

RNA and DNA were co-extracted from around 20-30 mg of unsorted bulk tissue. The sampling covered five separate regions of each tumor. Without exception, tumor samples held over 80% viable tumor cells. In its sample, this clonotype was seen once. Its antigen is unknown. CDR3 length equals 16 residues. Trimming took off 0 bases at V and 5 bases at J, with 17 bases between the two ends. CDR1 SGHRS and CDR2 YFSETQ come from the germline V gene. Total RNA amounting to roughly 450 ng was the source from which TCR beta cDNA was made with a constant-region primer. Construction of TCR beta libraries relied on three successive nested multiplex PCR rounds employing slightly modified ARM-PCR. TRBV1-TRBV30 forward primers paired with a C-beta reverse primer drove the first two PCR rounds, roughly 9 cycles each. TCRdb re-called the multiplex PCR reads with MiXCR, one entry per CDR3 protein. Here the sample spans 55,000 or so distinct CDR3 sequences, around 64% being singletons.

The rearrangement joins TRBV5-1 to TRBJ2-5; D is uncertain. The specimen was liver tumor tissue from sampling region 2. Subset indicated: tumor region T2, inferior pole. This TCR came from a man aged 40-50 years with primary liver carcinoma and hepatitis B virus infection. The CDR3 DNA reads as TGCGCCAGCAGCTTGGCCGGGCGGTGGATCCAGGAGACCCAGTACTTC. Translating it yields CASSLAGRWIQETQYF.